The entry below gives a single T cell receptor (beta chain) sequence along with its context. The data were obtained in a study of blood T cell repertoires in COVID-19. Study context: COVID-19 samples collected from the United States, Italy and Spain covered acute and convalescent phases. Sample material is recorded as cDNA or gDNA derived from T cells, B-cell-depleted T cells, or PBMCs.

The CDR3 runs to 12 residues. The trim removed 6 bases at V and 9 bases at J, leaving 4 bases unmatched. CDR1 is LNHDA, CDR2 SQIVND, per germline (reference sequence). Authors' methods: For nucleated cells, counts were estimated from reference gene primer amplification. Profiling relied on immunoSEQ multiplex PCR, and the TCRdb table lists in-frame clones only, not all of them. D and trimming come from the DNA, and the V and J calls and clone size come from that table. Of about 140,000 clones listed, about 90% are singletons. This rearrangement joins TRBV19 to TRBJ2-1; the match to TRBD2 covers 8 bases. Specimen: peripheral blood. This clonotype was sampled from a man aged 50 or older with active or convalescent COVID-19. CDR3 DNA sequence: TGTGCCAGTAGCCCCCGGGGGGGTGAGCAGTTCTTC. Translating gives CASSPRGGEQFF.